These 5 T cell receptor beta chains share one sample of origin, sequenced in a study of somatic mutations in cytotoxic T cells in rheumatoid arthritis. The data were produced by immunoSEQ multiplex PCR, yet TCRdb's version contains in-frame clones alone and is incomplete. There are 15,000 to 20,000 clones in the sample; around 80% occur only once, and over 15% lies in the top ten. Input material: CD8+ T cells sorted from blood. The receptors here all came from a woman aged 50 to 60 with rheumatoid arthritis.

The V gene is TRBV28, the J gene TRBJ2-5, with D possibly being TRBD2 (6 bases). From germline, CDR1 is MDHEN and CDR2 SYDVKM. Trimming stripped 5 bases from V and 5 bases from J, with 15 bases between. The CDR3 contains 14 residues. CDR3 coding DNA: TGTGCCAGCAGTGCCCTGGGACTGGAGGAGACCCAGTACTTC. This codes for CASSALGLEETQYF.

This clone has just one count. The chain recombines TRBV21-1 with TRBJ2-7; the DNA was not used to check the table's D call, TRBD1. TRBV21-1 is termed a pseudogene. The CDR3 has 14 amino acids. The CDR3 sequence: CASSPPGTDYEQYF. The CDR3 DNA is TGTGCCAGCAGCCCTCCCGGGACAGACTACGAGCAGTACTTC.

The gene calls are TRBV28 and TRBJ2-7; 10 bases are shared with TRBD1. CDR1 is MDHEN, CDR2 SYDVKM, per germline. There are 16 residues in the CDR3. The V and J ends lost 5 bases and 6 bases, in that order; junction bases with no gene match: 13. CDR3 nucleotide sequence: TGTGCCAGCAGTCCCAGATCAGGACAGGGGGGTTTCGAGCAGTACTTC. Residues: CASSPRSGQGGFEQYF.

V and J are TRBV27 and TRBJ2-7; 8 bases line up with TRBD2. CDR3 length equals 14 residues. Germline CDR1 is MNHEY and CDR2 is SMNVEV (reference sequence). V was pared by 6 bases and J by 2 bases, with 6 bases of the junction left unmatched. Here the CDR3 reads CASRHPGLAYEQYF. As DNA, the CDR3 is TGTGCCAGCAGACACCCGGGACTAGCCTACGAGCAGTACTTC.

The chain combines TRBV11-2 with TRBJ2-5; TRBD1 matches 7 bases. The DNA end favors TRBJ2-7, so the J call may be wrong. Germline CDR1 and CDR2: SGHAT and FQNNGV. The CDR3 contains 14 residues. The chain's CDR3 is CASSPSGTAYEQYF. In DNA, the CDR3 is TGTGCCAGCAGCCCATCCGGGACAGCCTACGAGCAGTACTTC.